This T cell receptor beta chain was captured by sequencing in a study of blood T cell repertoires in COVID-19. About the research overall: T cells, B-cell-depleted T cells, or PBMCs provided the cDNA or gDNA that served as material.

Trimming removed 6 bases at V and 4 bases at J, with 11 bases between. The CDR3 is 13 amino acids. Clones were read by immunoSEQ multiplex PCR, and TCRdb kept only the in-frame ones, dropping some. The table includes roughly 170,000 clones, roughly four fifths detected once. The chain uses TRBV12-3 or TRBV12-4 and TRBJ2-3; D unresolved. The source material was peripheral blood. This receptor was obtained from a human donor in a cohort sampled during active COVID-19. CDR3 amino acids: CASSPNQADTQYF. The DNA for the CDR3 is TGTGCCAGCAGCCCAAATCAGGCAGATACGCAGTATTTT.